These 8 T cell receptor beta chains share one sample of origin, sequenced in a study of blood T cell repertoires in COVID-19. This table comes from immunoSEQ multiplex PCR, and its TCRdb copy is limited to in-frame clones, with some not included. The sample consists of 230,000 or so clones, 88% of them appearing once. The sample consisted of PBMCs or T cells enriched from blood (not recorded which). The receptors stem from a woman aged 40 to 49 with acute COVID-19.

The V gene is TRBV6-5, the J gene TRBJ1-4; 8 nucleotides match TRBD1. CDR1 and CDR2 (germline): MNHEY, SVGAGI. The CDR3 spans 13 residues. J gave up 5 bases and V 7 bases, and 3 bases lay outside the gene matches. This CDR3 is CASTHRGNEKLFF. The CDR3 coding sequence is TGTGCCAGCACCCACAGGGGGAATGAAAAACTGTTTTTT.

The chain joins TRBV4-2 to TRBJ1-6; possibly TRBD1 for D (5 bases). The CDR3 has 14 amino acids. CDR1 is LGHNA and CDR2 is YNFKEQ in the germline V gene. The V gene lost 8 bases and the J gene lost 7 bases, with 15 bases spanning the gap. The CDR3 DNA reads as TGTGCCAGCTCTCCCGAGACAGACAATTCACCCCTCCACTTT. It is translated as CASSPETDNSPLHF.

The chain employs TRBV3-1 (or the pseudogene TRBV3-2) and TRBJ2-3; D is undetermined. CDR1 is LGHDT, CDR2 YNNKEL, per germline (reference sequence). This CDR3 is 12 amino acids long. The germline V and J ends were trimmed by 4 bases and 5 bases, with 7 bases remaining between them. The CDR3 loop is CASSPTQDTQYF. The CDR3 bases are TGTGCCAGCAGCCCGACACAAGATACGCAGTATTTT.

This chain connects TRBV21-1 to TRBJ2-7; TRBD2 is the table's D call and was not checked against the DNA. TRBV21-1 is described as a pseudogene. The CDR3 is 16 residues long. The CDR3: CASSKAGDCPVNEQYF. CDR3 DNA: TGTGCCAGCAGCAAAGCAGGGGACTGTCCGGTCAACGAGCAGTACTTC.

The genes are TRBV9 and TRBJ2-3, with TRBD2 matching 7 bases. Trimming removed 5 bases from V and 3 bases from J; junction bases left unmatched: 18. Germline V lookup: CDR1 SGDLS, CDR2 YYNGEE. The CDR3 is 18 residues long. This CDR3 reads CASSVRIGGSSRTDTQYF. In nucleotides, the CDR3 is TGTGCCAGCAGTGTCCGGATAGGCGGGAGTTCAAGGACAGATACGCAGTATTTT.

This chain links TRBV19 with TRBJ2-5; possible D gene TRBD2, 5 bases. The ends were cut back, 3 bases at V and 14 bases at J, with 22 bases in the middle. Per germline, CDR1 LNHDA and CDR2 SQIVND (reference sequence). The CDR3 consists of 14 residues. CDR3 nucleotide sequence: TGTGCCAGTAGTATCGCGGGCCTCAATGGTAGGGTCTACTTC. Encoded protein: CASSIAGLNGRVYF.

About this clone itself: At one of its ends the junction is not consistent with the germline gene, which may arise from a read error. The gene calls are TRBV7-9 and TRBJ1-2; tentative D call: TRBD1 (5 bases). CDR1 and CDR2 from the germline V gene are SEHNR and FQNEAQ (reference sequence). The length of the CDR3 is 15 residues. CDR3 in amino acids: CASSSWTQKGSGHTF. CDR3 nucleotide sequence: TGTGCCAGCAGCTCCTGGACGCAGAAGGGGTCTGGCCACACCTTC.

The chain links TRBV29-1 to TRBJ1-2, with 9 bases matching TRBD1. Per the germline V gene, CDR1 is SQVTM and CDR2 is ANQGSEA. The CDR3 has 13 amino acids. Trimming took 4 bases from V and 8 from J; bases not matched to a gene: 8. CDR3 sequence: CSVGRTGVGGYTF. The CDR3 DNA reads as TGCAGCGTTGGTAGGACAGGGGTTGGCGGCTACACCTTC.